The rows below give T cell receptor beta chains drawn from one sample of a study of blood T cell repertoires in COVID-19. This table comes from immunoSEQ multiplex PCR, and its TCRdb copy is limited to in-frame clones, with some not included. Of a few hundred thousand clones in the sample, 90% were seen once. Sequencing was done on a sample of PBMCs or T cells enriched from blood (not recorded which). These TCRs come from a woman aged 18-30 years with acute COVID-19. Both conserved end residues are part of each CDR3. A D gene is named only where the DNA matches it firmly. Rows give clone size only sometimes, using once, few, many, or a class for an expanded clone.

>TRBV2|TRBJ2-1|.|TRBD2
CASKELTSGINNEQFF
TGTGCCAGCAAGGAGTTGACTAGCGGGATCAACAATGAGCAGTTCTTC
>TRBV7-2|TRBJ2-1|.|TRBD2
CASSLRREGFNEQFF
TGTGCCAGCAGCTTACGGCGGGAGGGTTTCAATGAGCAGTTCTTC
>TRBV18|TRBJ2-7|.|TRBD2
CASSTQGTSSYEQYF
TGTGCCAGCTCAACGCAGGGGACTAGCAGCTACGAGCAGTACTTC
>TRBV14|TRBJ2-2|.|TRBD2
CASSQDRLAGVWTGELFF
TGTGCCAGCAGCCAAGATCGACTAGCGGGAGTGTGGACCGGGGAGCTGTTTTTT
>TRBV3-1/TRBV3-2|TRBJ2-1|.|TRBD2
CASSRQGLAGASFF
TGTGCCAGCAGCCGACAGGGACTAGCGGGTGCGTCGTTCTTC
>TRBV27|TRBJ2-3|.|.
CASSRQTSTDTQYF
TGTGCCAGCAGTCGCCAGACTAGTACAGATACGCAGTATTTT
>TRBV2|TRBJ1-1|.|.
CASRGTENTEAFF
TGTGCCAGCAGGGGTACAGAGAACACTGAAGCTTTCTTT
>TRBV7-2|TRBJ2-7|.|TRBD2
CASSLSGISYEQYF
TGTGCCAGCAGCCTTAGCGGGATATCCTACGAGCAGTACTTC
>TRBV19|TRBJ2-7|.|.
CASSIEGQKSSYEQYF
TGTGCCAGTAGTATAGAGGGACAAAAGAGCTCCTACGAGCAGTACTTC
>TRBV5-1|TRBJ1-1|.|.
CASSTGGGTEAFF
TGCGCCAGCAGCACGGGAGGGGGCACTGAAGCTTTCTTT
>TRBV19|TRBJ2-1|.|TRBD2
CASSIVAGGSYNEQFF
TGTGCCAGTAGTATAGTCGCGGGGGGCTCCTACAATGAGCAGTTCTTC
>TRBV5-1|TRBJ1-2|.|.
CASSLGAYGYTF
TGCGCCAGCAGCTTAGGAGCCTATGGCTACACCTTC
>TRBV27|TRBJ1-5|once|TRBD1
CASSLDRYSNQPQHF
TGTGCCAGCAGTTTGGACAGGTATAGCAATCAGCCCCAGCATTTT